The clone carrying this TCR beta chain was seen just once. In the study's own analysis: Reference gene primer amplification yielded estimated nucleated cell counts. The repertoire was sequenced with immunoSEQ multiplex PCR; TCRdb's copy has only in-frame clones and lacks some. V, J and clone size are those of that table, while D and trimming were read from the DNA. The repertoire holds fewer than 450,000 clones, with around nine tenths as singletons. The data derive from a study of blood T cell repertoires in COVID-19. Overall study: Samples of COVID-19 (acute and convalescent) were obtained from the United States, Italy and Spain. In each case, the material was cDNA or gDNA derived from T cells, B-cell-depleted T cells, or PBMCs.

CDR3 length equals 14 residues. CDR1 is MNHEY, CDR2 SVGEGT, per germline. V was shortened by 4 bases and J by 5 bases, with 14 bases between the two germline ends. The chain uses TRBV6-2 or TRBV6-3 and TRBJ2-5; tentatively, D is TRBD2 (6 bases). This receptor was obtained from a young woman who had recovered from COVID-19. Sequenced input: peripheral blood. The CDR3: CASSSDRGRETQYF. CDR3 DNA sequence: TGTGCCAGCAGTTCCGACCGGGGGAGGGAGACCCAGTACTTC.